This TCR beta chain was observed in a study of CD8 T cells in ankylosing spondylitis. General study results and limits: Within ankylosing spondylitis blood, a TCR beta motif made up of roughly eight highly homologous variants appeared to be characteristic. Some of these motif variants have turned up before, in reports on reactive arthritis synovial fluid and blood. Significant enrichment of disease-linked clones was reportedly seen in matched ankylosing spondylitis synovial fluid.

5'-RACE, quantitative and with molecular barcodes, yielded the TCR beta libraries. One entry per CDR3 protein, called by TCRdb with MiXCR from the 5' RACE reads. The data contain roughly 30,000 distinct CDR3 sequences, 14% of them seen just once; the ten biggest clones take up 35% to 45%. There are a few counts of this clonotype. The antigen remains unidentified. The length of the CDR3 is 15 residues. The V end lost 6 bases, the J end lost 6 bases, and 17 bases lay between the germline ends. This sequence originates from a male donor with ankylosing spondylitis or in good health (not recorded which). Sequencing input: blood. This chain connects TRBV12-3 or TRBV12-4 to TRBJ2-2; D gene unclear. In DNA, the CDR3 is TGTGCCAGCAGGCCTACCGGGTCCAGTCCCGGGGAGCTGTTTTTT. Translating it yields CASRPTGSSPGELFF.